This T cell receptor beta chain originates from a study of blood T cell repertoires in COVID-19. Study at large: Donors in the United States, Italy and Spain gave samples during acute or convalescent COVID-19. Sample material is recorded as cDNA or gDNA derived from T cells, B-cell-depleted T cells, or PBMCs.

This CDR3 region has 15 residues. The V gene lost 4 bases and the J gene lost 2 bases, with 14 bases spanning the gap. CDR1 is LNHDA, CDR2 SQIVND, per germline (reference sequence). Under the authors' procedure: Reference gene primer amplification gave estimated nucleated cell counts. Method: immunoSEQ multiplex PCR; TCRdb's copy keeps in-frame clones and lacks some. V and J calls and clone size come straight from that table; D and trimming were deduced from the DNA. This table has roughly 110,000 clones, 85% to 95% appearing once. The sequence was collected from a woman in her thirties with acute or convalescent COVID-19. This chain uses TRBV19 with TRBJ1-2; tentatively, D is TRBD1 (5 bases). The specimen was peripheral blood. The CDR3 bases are TGTGCCAGTAGTACACCGACAGCGGGCAACTATGGCTACACCTTC. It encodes CASSTPTAGNYGYTF.